Listed here are 30 T cell receptor beta chains from one sample, sequenced in a study of T cell responses to AZD1222 COVID-19 vaccine. TCRdb's copy holds only in-frame clones and misses some; the assay was immunoSEQ multiplex PCR. The table has about 150,000 clones, roughly nine tenths seen once. The sample in question was peripheral blood, obtained on day 0 of AZD1222 vaccination. The origin of the receptors is an adult in good health.

This clone was recorded only once. V is TRBV7-2 and J is TRBJ2-2; no definite D call. In germline, CDR1 is SGHTA, CDR2 FQGNSA. This CDR3 is 14 amino acids long. The V end lost 4 bases, the J end lost 5 bases, and 11 bases lay between the germline ends. CDR3 amino acids: CASSSATETGELFF. DNA of the CDR3: TGTGCCAGCAGCTCCGCGACTGAGACCGGGGAGCTGTTTTTT.

This clone was found once. The V call is TRBV11-3, the J call TRBJ2-1; TRBD2 agrees at 7 bases. The length of the CDR3 is 14 residues. V trimming: 1 base; J trimming: 9 bases; junction bases outside the gene matches: 6. Per germline, CDR1 SGHNT and CDR2 YENEEA. CDR3 residues: CASSLGGRVAEQFF. The CDR3 coding sequence is TGTGCCAGCAGCTTAGGGGGGAGGGTTGCTGAGCAGTTCTTC.

The V and J genes are TRBV7-3 and TRBJ2-3; D is perhaps TRBD2 (6 bases). This CDR3 region has 16 residues. Trimming stripped 6 bases from V and 0 bases from J, with 16 bases between. The V gene's germline CDR1 is SGHTA and CDR2 FQGTGA. Written as DNA, the CDR3 is TGTGCCAGCAGTCCCCTGGGGAGGACTAGCACAGATACGCAGTATTTT. Protein sequence: CASSPLGRTSTDTQYF.

This chain uses TRBV18 with TRBJ2-5, with 9 bases that match TRBD1. The CDR3 is made up of 15 amino acids. The ends lost 4 bases at V and 3 bases at J; junction bases unmatched: 6. Germline V lookup: CDR1 KGHSH, CDR2 LQKENI. CDR3 DNA: TGTGCCAGCTCACTCGGCACAGGGGGCGAAGAGACCCAGTACTTC. It is translated as CASSLGTGGEETQYF.

This clone was seen just once. The gene calls are TRBV6-5 and TRBJ1-5; no clear D. The ends were cut back, 4 bases at V and 5 bases at J, with 9 bases in the middle. CDR1 MNHEY and CDR2 SVGAGI come from the germline V gene. The CDR3 covers 13 residues. CDR3 sequence (DNA): TGTGCCAGCAGTTCCGACATCCATCAGCCCCAGCATTTT. This gives the protein CASSSDIHQPQHF.

The chain combines TRBV29-1 with TRBJ1-5; D unresolved. The germline V and J ends were trimmed by 4 bases and 6 bases, with 13 bases remaining between them. CDR1 and CDR2 from the germline V gene are SQVTM and ANQGSEA. This CDR3 is 13 amino acids long. The CDR3 coding sequence is TGCAGCGTTGTCTCGGCTCCGAGTCAGCCCCAGCATTTT. It codes for CSVVSAPSQPQHF.

This sequence joins TRBV5-4 and TRBJ2-3, with D perhaps TRBD2 (5 bases). The germline gives CDR1 SGHNT, CDR2 YYREEE (reference sequence). This CDR3 contains 14 residues. Trimming pared 1 base from V and 1 base from J, leaving 7 bases between. CDR3 DNA sequence: TGTGCCAGCAGCTTGTTCGGGGGCACAGATACGCAGTATTTT. As protein: CASSLFGGTDTQYF.

V is TRBV5-1 and J is TRBJ1-3; a weak D match, TRBD1 (5 bases). Germline V lookup: CDR1 SGHRS, CDR2 YFSETQ. The CDR3 has 17 residues. V was trimmed by 1 base and J by 6 bases, leaving 20 bases between them. The CDR3 coding sequence is TGCGCCAGCAGCTTGATGGGTTCTGGAGGGGACGCAAACACCATATATTTT. As protein: CASSLMGSGGDANTIYF. Combining the CDR3 with reference TRBV5-1 and TRBJ1-3 gives the whole variable domain KAGVTQTPRYLIKTRGQQVTLSCSPISGHRSVSWYQQTPGQGLQFLFEYFSETQRNKGNFPGRFSGRQFSNSRSEMNVSTLELGDSALYLCASSLMGSGGDANTIYFGEGSWLTVV.

This chain joins TRBV7-6 and TRBJ2-1; TRBD2 aligns across 9 bases. CDR3 length equals 15 residues. Germline V CDR1 and CDR2: SGHVS, FNYEAQ. V shed 5 bases and J 8 bases; nucleotides not matched to a gene: 10. The CDR3 protein is CASSRGLAGKDEQFF. CDR3 sequence (DNA): TGTGCCAGCAGCCGGGGGCTAGCGGGAAAGGATGAGCAGTTCTTC.

The rearrangement uses TRBV3-1 (or the pseudogene TRBV3-2) and TRBJ2-2; 7 bases map to TRBD1. V shed 3 bases and J 4 bases; nucleotides not matched to a gene: 5. The CDR3 length is 15 residues. Germline assignment: CDR1 LGHDT and CDR2 YNNKEL (reference sequence). The DNA for the CDR3 is TGTGCCAGCAGCCAGCGGCAGGGGGTCACCGGGGAGCTGTTTTTT. This codes for CASSQRQGVTGELFF.

The V call is TRBV7-9, the J call TRBJ2-2; tentative D call: TRBD1 (5 bases). CDR3 length equals 13 residues. Trimming stripped 5 bases from V and 5 bases from J, with 9 bases between. CDR1 and CDR2 from the germline V gene are SEHNR and FQNEAQ (reference sequence). For the CDR3, the DNA is TGTGCCAGCAGCCCAGGGATGACCGGGGAGCTGTTTTTT. It encodes CASSPGMTGELFF.

The gene calls are TRBV28 and TRBJ2-7, with TRBD1 identical over 8 bases. Germline V CDR1 and CDR2: MDHEN, SYDVKM. V dropped 10 bases and J dropped 7; count of bases not matched to a gene: 18. The CDR3 sequence is 15 residues long. The CDR3 DNA sequence: TGTGCCACCTTGGTATACAGGGGGGCAGCGGGTGAGCAGTACTTC. Its protein is CATLVYRGAAGEQYF.

This rearrangement joins TRBV7-8 to TRBJ1-6, with D possibly being TRBD1 (6 bases). Between the trimmed V and J ends, which lost 5 bases and 7 bases, there was a span of 18 bases. CDR3 length: 16 amino acids. CDR1 is SGHVS and CDR2 is FQNEAQ in the germline V gene. The CDR3 reads CASSLRDTGQNSPLHF. CDR3 nucleotides: TGTGCCAGCAGCCTCCGGGACACCGGACAGAATTCACCCCTCCACTTT. The whole variable domain, remainder taken from reference TRBV7-8 and TRBJ1-6, is GAGVSQSPRYKVAKRGQDVALRCDPISGHVSLFWYQQALGQGPEFLTYFQNEAQLDKSGLPSDRFFAERPEGSVSTLKIQRTQQEDSAVYLCASSLRDTGQNSPLHFGNGTRLTVT.

The chain is built from TRBV5-6 and TRBJ1-2; D gene unclear. Trimming cost V 5 bases and J 3 bases, with 26 bases left between them. Germline loops: CDR1 SGHDT, CDR2 YYEEEE. The CDR3 covers 18 residues. CDR3 sequence: CASRESLEGRSLDYGYTF. In DNA form, the CDR3 reads TGTGCCAGCAGGGAATCGTTGGAGGGAAGGAGTTTAGACTATGGCTACACCTTC. Full variable domain (outside the CDR3, taken from reference TRBV5-6 and TRBJ1-2): DAGVTQSPTHLIKTRGQQVTLRCSPKSGHDTVSWYQQALGQGPQFIFQYYEEEERQRGNFPDRFSGHQFPNYSSELNVNALLLGDSALYLCASRESLEGRSLDYGYTFGSGTRLTVV.

This clone showed up just a few times. The rearrangement joins TRBV5-1 to TRBJ2-4; no reliable D call. In germline, CDR1 is SGHRS, CDR2 YFSETQ. V shed 4 bases and J shed 6 bases, with 14 bases lying between them. CDR3 length equals 14 residues. The CDR3, as DNA: TGCGCCAGCAGCATTCCAGAAGGGTCAAACATTCAGTACTTC. Translation: CASSIPEGSNIQYF.

The chain joins TRBV19 to TRBJ1-5; maybe TRBD1 (5 bases). Germline CDR1 and CDR2: LNHDA and SQIVND (reference sequence). This CDR3 region has 15 residues. Trimming shortened V by 1 base and J by 9 bases, and 16 bases separated the two germline ends. CDR3 nucleotides: TGTGCCAGTAGTATAGCCCGAGGGAGTGGGGGGCCCCAGCATTTT. This codes for CASSIARGSGGPQHF.

The CDR3 sequence: CASAPTSGSVYEQYF. The CDR3 nucleotides read TGTGCCAGCGCCCCGACTAGCGGGAGTGTTTACGAGCAGTACTTC. V and J are TRBV3-1 (or the pseudogene TRBV3-2) and TRBJ2-7; TRBD2 aligns across 12 bases. The CDR3 loop spans 15 amino acids. Germline CDR1 is LGHDT and CDR2 is YNNKEL (reference sequence). Losses at the gene ends were 8 bases for V and 4 bases for J; bases not matched to a gene: 9.

The J gene is TRBJ2-1, the V gene TRBV9, with TRBD2 matching over 7 bases. Germline trimming cut 0 bases from V and 1 base from J; bases unmatched to any gene: 10. The length of the CDR3 is 18 residues. Per germline, CDR1 SGDLS and CDR2 YYNGEE. The CDR3 protein is CASSVAGETSRSYNEQFF. Here the CDR3 DNA reads TGTGCCAGCAGCGTAGCTGGCGAGACTAGCCGGTCCTACAATGAGCAGTTCTTC.

This chain joins TRBV28 and TRBJ1-5; no reliable D call. Germline V CDR1 and CDR2: MDHEN, SYDVKM. V was trimmed by 6 bases and J by 8 bases, leaving 14 bases between them. The CDR3 sequence is 13 residues long. In nucleotides, the CDR3 is TGTGCCAGCAGACCCTACCCCGGGGAGCCCCAGCATTTT. This translates into CASRPYPGEPQHF.

The V and J genes are TRBV5-5 and TRBJ1-1; unclear D gene. There are 14 residues in the CDR3. Germline V lookup: CDR1 SGHKS, CDR2 YYEKEE (reference sequence). Trimming stripped 4 bases from V and 0 bases from J, with 10 bases between. The chain's CDR3 is CASSTSVMNTEAFF. CDR3 coding DNA: TGTGCCAGCAGCACAAGTGTAATGAACACTGAAGCTTTCTTT.

The V and J genes are TRBV5-4 and TRBJ2-1; perhaps TRBD2 as D (5 bases). The CDR3 covers 15 residues. Germline loops: CDR1 SGHNT, CDR2 YYREEE (reference sequence). The ends were cut back, 0 bases at V and 6 bases at J, with 13 bases in the middle. The CDR3 loop reads CASSLATTMPNEQFF. The CDR3 DNA reads as TGTGCCAGCAGCTTGGCGACTACCATGCCCAATGAGCAGTTCTTC.

V usage is TRBV7-2 and J usage is TRBJ2-1; 12 bases line up with TRBD2. The CDR3 extends over 18 amino acids. CDR1 SGHTA and CDR2 FQGNSA come from the germline V gene. J was trimmed by 6 bases and V by 1 base; bases with no gene match: 10. CDR3 coding DNA: TGTGCCAGCAGCTTAGGGTCAGCGGCTAGCGGGAGGGCCAATGAGCAGTTCTTC. Translation gives CASSLGSAASGRANEQFF.

As regards this clone: Given the absence of the conserved phenylalanine or tryptophan at the CDR3 end, a read error is likely. The limits of the CDR3 on the DNA are not certain, so only TCRdb's listed CDR3 is given. J is TRBJ1-2 and V is TRBV20-1. The CDR3 spans 10 residues, counting both ends. Germline CDR1 and CDR2: DFQATT and SNEGSKA (reference sequence). The CDR3 here is CSARGVNGLL.

The chain carries TRBV6-5 and TRBJ2-7; 11 nucleotides line up with TRBD1. V lost 9 bases, J lost 3 bases, and 7 bases stayed unmatched. Germline CDR1 is MNHEY and CDR2 is SVGAGI. The CDR3 loop spans 14 amino acids. DNA for the CDR3: TGTGCCAGTGTGACCGGGACAGGGGGCTACGAGCAGTACTTC. Translated, it gives CASVTGTGGYEQYF.

The genes are TRBV4-2 and TRBJ2-7, with 10 bases matching TRBD2. This CDR3 has 16 residues. Germline assignment: CDR1 LGHNA and CDR2 YNFKEQ. Germline trimming cut 2 bases from V and 0 bases from J; bases unmatched to any gene: 4. The CDR3 bases are TGTGCCAGCAGCCAAATAGCGGGAGGCGGCTCCTACGAGCAGTACTTC. This encodes CASSQIAGGGSYEQYF.

The chain is built from TRBV18 and TRBJ1-1; 10 positions match TRBD1. Trimming took 1 base from V and 5 from J; bases not matched to a gene: 13. CDR3 length: 18 residues. Germline CDR1 and CDR2: KGHSH and LQKENI. CDR3 coding DNA: TGTGCCAGCTCACCACGCGGGACAGGGGTGGGGGACGGGACTGAAGCTTTCTTT. It encodes CASSPRGTGVGDGTEAFF.

V is TRBV7-2 and J is TRBJ1-2, with D perhaps TRBD1 (6 bases). CDR1 and CDR2 (germline): SGHTA, FQGNSA. CDR3 length equals 14 residues. Trimming removed 5 bases from V and 4 bases from J, with 14 bases in between. CDR3 sequence (DNA): TGTGCCAGCAGCCAAACAGGGCTCAGCTATGGCTACACCTTC. This codes for CASSQTGLSYGYTF. The whole variable domain, remainder taken from reference TRBV7-2 and TRBJ1-2, is GAGVSQSPSNKVTEKGKDVELRCDPISGHTALYWYRQSLGQGLEFLIYFQGNSAPDKSGLPSDRFSAERTGGSVSTLTIQRTQQEDSAVYLCASSQTGLSYGYTFGSGTRLTVV.

The rearrangement links TRBV7-3 to TRBJ2-7; weak D call: TRBD1 (6 bases). The germline V gene encodes CDR1 SGHTA and CDR2 FQGTGA. The length of the CDR3 is 13 residues. The V and J ends lost 5 bases and 7 bases respectively, with 15 bases between them. The CDR3, as DNA: TGTGCCAGCAGCCCACAGGGTTTGGGGGAGCAGTACTTC. Its protein is CASSPQGLGEQYF.

This clone was detected only a few times. V is TRBV7-2 and J is TRBJ1-1, with TRBD1 identical over 8 bases. The germline CDR1 and CDR2 sequences are SGHTA and FQGNSA. The CDR3 loop spans 15 amino acids. V was clipped by 5 bases and J by 2 bases; unmatched bases: 7. CDR3 residues: CASSQSQGVNTEAFF. In DNA, the CDR3 is TGTGCCAGCAGCCAGTCACAGGGGGTAAACACTGAAGCTTTCTTT.

This rearrangement joins TRBV6-5 to TRBJ2-5; D ambiguous. Trimming stripped 5 bases from V and 3 bases from J, with 10 bases between. The CDR3 runs to 13 residues. Looked up from germline, CDR1 is MNHEY and CDR2 is SVGAGI. The CDR3 region has the DNA TGTGCCAGCAGTCGTATAGGTAAAGAGACCCAGTACTTC. Translated: CASSRIGKETQYF.